These 2 T cell receptor beta chains were all obtained from the same sample, sequenced in a study of PD-1 blockade in classical Hodgkin lymphoma. Patients all relapsed after autologous stem cell transplantation, and there was variation in brentuximab vedotin exposure. Sequencing was performed with immunoSEQ multiplex PCR; in TCRdb, only in-frame clones are kept and a portion is missing. This table holds about 41,000 clones, 65% to 80% found once. The input for sequencing was peripheral blood mononuclear cells (PBMCs), taken at baseline. These receptors were taken from a human donor with classical Hodgkin lymphoma.

This clone was counted a single time. This chain joins TRBV6-1 and TRBJ1-5; perhaps TRBD1 as D (6 bases). This CDR3 has 15 residues. Trimming took off 3 bases at V and 7 bases at J, with 16 bases between the two ends. The germline gives CDR1 MNHNS, CDR2 SASEGT. The CDR3 DNA reads TGTGCCAGCAGTGATAACAGGGCGATTTTCCAGCCCCAGCATTTT. Protein product: CASSDNRAIFQPQHF.

The V and J genes are TRBV28 and TRBJ1-2; D remains ambiguous. The CDR3 spans 12 residues. The germline V and J ends were trimmed by 3 bases and 2 bases, with 4 bases remaining between them. The germline V gene has CDR1 MDHEN and CDR2 SYDVKM. CDR3 amino acids: CASSFRNYGYTF. The DNA of the CDR3 is TGTGCCAGCAGTTTTCGGAACTATGGCTACACCTTC.